This T cell receptor (beta chain) emerged from a study of T cell responses to AZD1222 COVID-19 vaccine. V shed 3 bases and J shed 1 base, with 6 bases lying between them. This CDR3 is built from 13 residues. Method: immunoSEQ multiplex PCR; TCRdb's copy keeps in-frame clones and lacks some. The data contain approximately 140,000 clones, about 91% of them seen just once; the ten biggest clones take up roughly 2.8%. As to this clone: Other DNA sequences in the same sample also yield this CDR3.

The material was peripheral blood, obtained on day 0 of AZD1222 vaccination. The sequence derives from an adult in good health. V usage is TRBV12-3 or TRBV12-4 and J usage is TRBJ1-1; no firm D call. In DNA, the CDR3 is TGTGCCAGCAGTTTGGGAGCGAACACTGAAGCTTTCTTT. This sequence encodes CASSLGANTEAFF.